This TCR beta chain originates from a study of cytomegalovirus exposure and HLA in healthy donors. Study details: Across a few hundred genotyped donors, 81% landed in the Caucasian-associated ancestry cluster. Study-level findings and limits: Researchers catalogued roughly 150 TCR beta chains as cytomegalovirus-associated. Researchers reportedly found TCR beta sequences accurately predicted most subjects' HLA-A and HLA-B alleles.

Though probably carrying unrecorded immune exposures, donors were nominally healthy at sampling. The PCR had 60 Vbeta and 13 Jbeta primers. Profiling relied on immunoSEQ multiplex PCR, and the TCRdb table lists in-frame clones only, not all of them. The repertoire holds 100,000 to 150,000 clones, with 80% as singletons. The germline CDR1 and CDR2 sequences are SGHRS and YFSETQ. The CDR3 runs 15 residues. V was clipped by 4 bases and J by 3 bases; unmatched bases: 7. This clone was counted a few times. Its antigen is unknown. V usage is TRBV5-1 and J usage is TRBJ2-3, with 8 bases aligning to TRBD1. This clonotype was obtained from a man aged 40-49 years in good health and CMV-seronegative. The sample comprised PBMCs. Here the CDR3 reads CASSKDRVETDTQYF. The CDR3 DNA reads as TGCGCCAGCAGCAAGGACAGGGTTGAGACAGATACGCAGTATTTT.